Shown below are 4 T cell receptor beta chains from a single sample sequenced in a study of blood T cell repertoires in COVID-19. Sequencing used immunoSEQ multiplex PCR; TCRdb keeps in-frame clones, though not all of them. The repertoire holds some 150,000 clones, with 70% to 90% as singletons. The sequenced sample was peripheral blood. The receptors were gathered from a woman in her sixties or seventies with acute or convalescent COVID-19.

This rearrangement joins TRBV10-2 to TRBJ2-3, with 8 bases fitting TRBD1. There are 12 residues in the CDR3. Germline V gene lookup returns CDR1 WSHSY and CDR2 SAAADI. The V gene end was trimmed by 8 bases and the J gene end by 4 bases; junction bases not matched to a gene: 2. Here the CDR3 reads CASRDRSDTQYF. In DNA form, the CDR3 reads TGCGCCAGCCGGGACAGGTCAGATACGCAGTATTTT.

This rearrangement joins TRBV20-1 to TRBJ1-2, with D possibly TRBD1 on 5 matching bases. CDR1 is DFQATT and CDR2 is SNEGSKA in the germline V gene (reference sequence). V was clipped by 3 bases and J by 1 base, with 9 bases between them. The CDR3 has 13 amino acids. The CDR3 reads CSASGQGNYGYTF. CDR3 in DNA: TGCAGTGCTAGTGGCCAGGGTAACTATGGCTACACCTTC.

The chain couples TRBV7-2 to TRBJ2-2; D is possibly TRBD2 (6 bases). This CDR3 spans 15 amino acids. V lost 3 bases to trimming and J lost 2 bases, with 10 bases between them. Germline loops: CDR1 SGHTA, CDR2 FQGNSA. DNA for the CDR3: TGTGCCAGCAGCTTGGGCGGGATTAACACCGGGGAGCTGTTTTTT. This codes for CASSLGGINTGELFF.

The genes are TRBV6-2 or TRBV6-3 and TRBJ2-3; 11 bases map to TRBD1. This CDR3 is 17 amino acids long. Germline CDR1 and CDR2: MNHEY and SVGEGT. V lost 1 base, J lost 4 bases, and 7 bases stayed unmatched. The CDR3 loop reads CASSYFPGQGGADTQYF. In DNA, the CDR3 is TGTGCCAGCAGTTACTTCCCGGGACAGGGGGGCGCAGATACGCAGTATTTT.